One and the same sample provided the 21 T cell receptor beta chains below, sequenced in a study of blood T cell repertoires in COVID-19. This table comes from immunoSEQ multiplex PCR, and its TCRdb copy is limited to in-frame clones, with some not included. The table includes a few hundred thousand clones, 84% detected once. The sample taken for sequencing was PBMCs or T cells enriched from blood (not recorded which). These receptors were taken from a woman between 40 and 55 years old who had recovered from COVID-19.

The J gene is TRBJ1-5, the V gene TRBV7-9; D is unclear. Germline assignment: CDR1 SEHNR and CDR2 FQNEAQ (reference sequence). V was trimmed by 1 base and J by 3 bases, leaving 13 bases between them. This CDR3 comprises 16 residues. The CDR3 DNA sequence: TGTGCCAGCAGCTTAGGTGGAGGGCAGTTCAATCAGCCCCAGCATTTT. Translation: CASSLGGGQFNQPQHF.

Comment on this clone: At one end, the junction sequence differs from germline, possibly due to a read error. CDR3 DNA sequence: TGTGCCAGCAGTTACTCCGGCAGAGGGGGATCAGGGTTAATATTT. This encodes CASSYSGRGGSGLIF. This sequence joins TRBV6-5 and TRBJ1-3, with a possible D match to TRBD1 (6 bases). Per germline, CDR1 MNHEY and CDR2 SVGAGI. The CDR3 runs to 15 residues.

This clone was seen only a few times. In nucleotides, the CDR3 is TGTGCCAGCGTACTCCACTATAATTCACCCCTCCACTTT. Protein sequence: CASVLHYNSPLHF. This rearrangement joins TRBV2 to TRBJ1-6; the D is unclear. The germline gives CDR1 SNHLY, CDR2 FYNNEI. The ends were cut back, 8 bases at V and 3 bases at J, with 8 bases in the middle. The CDR3 sequence is 13 residues long. Variable domain in full (rest from reference TRBV2 and TRBJ1-6): EPEVTQTPSHQVTQMGQEVILRCVPISNHLYFYWYRQILGQKVEFLVSFYNNEISEKSEIFDDQFSVERPDGSNFTLKIRSTKLEDSAMYFCASVLHYNSPLHFGNGTRLTVT.

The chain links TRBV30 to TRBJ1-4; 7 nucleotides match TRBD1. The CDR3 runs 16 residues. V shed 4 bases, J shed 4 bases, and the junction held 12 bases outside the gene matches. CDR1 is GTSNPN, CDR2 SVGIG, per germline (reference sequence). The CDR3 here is CAWTSPSPGGNEKLFF. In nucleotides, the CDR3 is TGTGCCTGGACCTCCCCTTCACCAGGGGGTAATGAAAAACTGTTTTTT.

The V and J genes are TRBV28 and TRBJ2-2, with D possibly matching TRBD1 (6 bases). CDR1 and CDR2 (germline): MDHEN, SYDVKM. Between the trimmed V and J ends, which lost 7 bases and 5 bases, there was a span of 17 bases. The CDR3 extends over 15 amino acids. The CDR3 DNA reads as TGTGCCAGCACCACCCGGTGGGGGCTTACCGGGGAGCTGTTTTTT. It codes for CASTTRWGLTGELFF. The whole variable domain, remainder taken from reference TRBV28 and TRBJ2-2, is DVKVTQSSRYLVKRTGEKVFLECVQDMDHENMFWYRQDPGLGLRLIYFSYDVKMKEKGDIPEGYSVSREKKERFSLILESASTNQTSMYLCASTTRWGLTGELFFGEGSRLTVL.

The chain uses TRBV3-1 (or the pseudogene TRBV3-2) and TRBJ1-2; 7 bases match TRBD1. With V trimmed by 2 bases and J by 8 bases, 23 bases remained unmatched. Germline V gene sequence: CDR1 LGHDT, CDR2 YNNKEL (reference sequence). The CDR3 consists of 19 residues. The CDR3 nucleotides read TGTGCCAGCAGCCAATTGGGGGATTTCCTAGGTGGTAGGGGGCACGGCTACACCTTC. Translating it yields CASSQLGDFLGGRGHGYTF.

In DNA, the CDR3 is TGCGCCAGCAGCCAAGGGGCTAGCGGGAGGACTACAGATACGCAGTATTTT. Protein: CASSQGASGRTTDTQYF. The J gene is TRBJ2-3, the V gene TRBV4-1; 11 bases line up with TRBD2. Looked up from germline, CDR1 is MGHRA and CDR2 is YSYEKL. The CDR3 has 17 residues. Trimming cost V 1 base and J 3 bases; bases outside gene matches: 6.

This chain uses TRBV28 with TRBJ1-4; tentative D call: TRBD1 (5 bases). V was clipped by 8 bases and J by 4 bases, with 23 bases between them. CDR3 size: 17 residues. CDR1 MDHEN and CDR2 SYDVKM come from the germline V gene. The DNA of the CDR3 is TGTGCCAGCTTTCCCAGGTCCGGGACTCCTCTTAATGAAAAACTGTTTTTT. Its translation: CASFPRSGTPLNEKLFF.

Here the CDR3 DNA reads TGTGCCAGCGAGACAGGGGGCTATGGCTACACCTTC. This codes for CASETGGYGYTF. The chain carries TRBV28 and TRBJ1-2; 9 bases are shared with TRBD1. The CDR3 is 12 amino acids. In germline, CDR1 is MDHEN, CDR2 SYDVKM. Losses at the gene ends were 8 bases for V and 4 bases for J; bases not matched to a gene: 2.

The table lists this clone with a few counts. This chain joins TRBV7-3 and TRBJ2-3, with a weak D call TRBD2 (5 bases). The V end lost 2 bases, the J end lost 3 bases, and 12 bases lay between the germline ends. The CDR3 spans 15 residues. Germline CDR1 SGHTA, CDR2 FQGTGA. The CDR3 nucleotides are TGTGCCAGCAGCTTACTAGCTGGGCCGACAGATACGCAGTATTTT. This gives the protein CASSLLAGPTDTQYF.

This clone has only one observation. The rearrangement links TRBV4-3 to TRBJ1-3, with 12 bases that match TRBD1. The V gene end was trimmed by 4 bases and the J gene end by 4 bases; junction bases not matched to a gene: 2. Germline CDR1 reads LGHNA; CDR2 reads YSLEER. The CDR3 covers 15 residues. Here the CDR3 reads CASSPGQGAGNTIYF. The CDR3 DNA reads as TGCGCCAGCAGCCCGGGACAGGGGGCCGGAAACACCATATATTTT.

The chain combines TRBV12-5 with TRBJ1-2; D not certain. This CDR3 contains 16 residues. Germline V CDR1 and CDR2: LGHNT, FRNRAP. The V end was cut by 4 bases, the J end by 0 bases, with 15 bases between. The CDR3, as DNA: TGTGCTAGTGGTTCCCGACCACCGCAGGCTAACTATGGCTACACCTTC. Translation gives CASGSRPPQANYGYTF.

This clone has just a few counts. The CDR3 spells CASSYLAGYNEQFF. The CDR3 coding sequence is TGCGCCAGCAGCTATCTAGCGGGGTACAATGAGCAGTTCTTC. This rearrangement joins TRBV5-1 to TRBJ2-1; 9 nucleotides agree with TRBD2. V lost 3 bases and J lost 4; bases outside the gene matches: 2. This CDR3 comprises 14 residues. Germline values: CDR1 SGHRS, CDR2 YFSETQ.

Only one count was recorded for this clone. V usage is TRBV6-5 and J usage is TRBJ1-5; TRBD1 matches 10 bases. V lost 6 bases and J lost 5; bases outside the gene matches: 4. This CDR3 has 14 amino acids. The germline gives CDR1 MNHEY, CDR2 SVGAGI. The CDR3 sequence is CASRPGTGDQPQHF. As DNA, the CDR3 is TGTGCCAGCAGACCCGGGACAGGGGATCAGCCCCAGCATTTT.

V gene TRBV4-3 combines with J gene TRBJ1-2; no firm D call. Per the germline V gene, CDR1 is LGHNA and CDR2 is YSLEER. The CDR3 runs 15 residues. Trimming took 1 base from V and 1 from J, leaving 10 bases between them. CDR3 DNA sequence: TGCGCCAGCAGCCAAGGGCAGGTTGATAACTATGGCTACACCTTC. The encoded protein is CASSQGQVDNYGYTF.

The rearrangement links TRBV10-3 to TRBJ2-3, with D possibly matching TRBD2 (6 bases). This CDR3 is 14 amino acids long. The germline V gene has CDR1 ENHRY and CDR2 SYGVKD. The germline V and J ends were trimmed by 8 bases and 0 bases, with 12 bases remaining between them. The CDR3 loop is CAIGGADSTDTQYF. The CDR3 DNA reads TGTGCCATCGGAGGGGCGGATAGCACAGATACGCAGTATTTT.

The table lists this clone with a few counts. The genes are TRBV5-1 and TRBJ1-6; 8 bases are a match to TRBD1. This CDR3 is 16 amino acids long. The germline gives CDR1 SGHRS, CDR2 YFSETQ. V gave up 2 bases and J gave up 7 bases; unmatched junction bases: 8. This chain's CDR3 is CASSLLGQGGNSPLHF. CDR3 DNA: TGCGCCAGCAGCTTACTAGGACAGGGTGGAAATTCACCCCTCCACTTT.

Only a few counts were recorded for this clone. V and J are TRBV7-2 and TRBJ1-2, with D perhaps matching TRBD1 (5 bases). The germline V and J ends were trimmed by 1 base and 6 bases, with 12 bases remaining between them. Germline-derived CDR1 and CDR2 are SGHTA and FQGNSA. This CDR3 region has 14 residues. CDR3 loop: CASSLGQPYDGYTF. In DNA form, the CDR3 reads TGTGCCAGCAGCTTAGGACAGCCCTATGATGGCTACACCTTC.

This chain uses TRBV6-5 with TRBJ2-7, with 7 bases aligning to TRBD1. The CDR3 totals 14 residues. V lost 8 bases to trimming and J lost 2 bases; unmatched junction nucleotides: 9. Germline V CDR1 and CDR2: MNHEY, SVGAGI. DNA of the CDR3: TGTGCCAGCTCCCAAGGGGGCAGCCCCTACGAGCAGTACTTC. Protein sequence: CASSQGGSPYEQYF.

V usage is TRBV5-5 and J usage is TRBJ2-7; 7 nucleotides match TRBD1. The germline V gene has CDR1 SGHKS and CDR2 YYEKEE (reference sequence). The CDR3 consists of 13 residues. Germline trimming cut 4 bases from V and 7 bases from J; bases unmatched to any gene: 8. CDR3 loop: CASSLQTGTEQYV. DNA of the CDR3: TGTGCCAGCAGCCTCCAGACAGGGACGGAGCAGTACGTC.

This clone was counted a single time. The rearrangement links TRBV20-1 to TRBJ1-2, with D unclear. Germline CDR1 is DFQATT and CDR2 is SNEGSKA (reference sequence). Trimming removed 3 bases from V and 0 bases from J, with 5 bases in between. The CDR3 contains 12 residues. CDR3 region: CSASPANYGYTF. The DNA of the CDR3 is TGCAGTGCTAGTCCAGCTAACTATGGCTACACCTTC.